Following are 20 T cell receptor beta chains from one sample sequenced in a study of blood T cells in healthy people across ages. The second PCR ran about 6 to 12 cycles with a sample-barcoded 5' primer and J-beta primers. TCRdb re-called the 5' RACE reads through MiXCR, storing one row per CDR3 protein. The sample has 1,500,000 or so distinct CDR3 sequences, under 55% seen once. Sequenced material: blood. The receptors derive from a woman aged 18-29 years in good health.

The chain uses TRBV29-1 and TRBJ2-7; a weak D match, TRBD1 (6 bases). V lost 5 bases, J lost 2 bases, and 13 bases lay in between. Germline loops: CDR1 SQVTM, CDR2 ANQGSEA. There are 13 residues in the CDR3. The CDR3 nucleotides are TGCAGCGTTTGGACAGCCCAGACCTACGAGCAGTACTTC. Protein sequence: CSVWTAQTYEQYF.

This clonotype showed up just a few times. V usage is TRBV27 and J usage is TRBJ1-2, with TRBD1 identical over 8 bases. Trimming removed 5 bases from V and 8 bases from J; junction bases left unmatched: 13. Germline V lookup: CDR1 MNHEY, CDR2 SMNVEV (reference sequence). CDR3 size: 15 residues. The CDR3 region has the DNA TGTGCCAGCAGTCGAGATACTAACAGGGGGGGCGGCTACACCTTC. It encodes CASSRDTNRGGGYTF.

On this clonotype itself: This sequence may be a read error, since a much larger clone differs from it by one base. The chain couples TRBV5-1 to TRBJ2-1; perhaps D is TRBD1 or TRBD2 (5 bases each). CDR1 SGHRS and CDR2 YFSETQ come from the germline V gene. Trimming removed 3 bases at V and 13 bases at J, with 23 bases between. The CDR3 spans 15 residues. The CDR3 region is CASSSSRGTRETQFF. CDR3 nucleotides: TGCGCCAGCAGCTCTTCTCGGGGCACGAGGGAGACCCAGTTCTTC.

This sequence joins TRBV24-1 and TRBJ2-1; TRBD2 is a possible D gene (5 bases). This CDR3 comprises 16 residues. The germline gives CDR1 KGHDR, CDR2 SFDVKD. V lost 2 bases and J lost 7, with 17 bases in between. CDR3 coding DNA: TGTGCCACCAGTGATTCTTCCCACGTATCGGGGAATGAGCAGTTCTTC. Protein sequence: CATSDSSHVSGNEQFF.

The chain employs TRBV20-1 and TRBJ2-1; D is unresolved. Looked up from germline, CDR1 is DFQATT and CDR2 is SNEGSKA (reference sequence). The CDR3 has 14 amino acids. CDR3 in amino acids: CGCRWQSSYNEQFF. In DNA, the CDR3 is TGCGGGTGCCGTTGGCAGAGCTCCTACAATGAGCAGTTCTTC.

This clonotype has just a few counts. The CDR3 nucleotides are TGTGCCAGCTCTTATCTTATCTCCTACAATGAGCAGTTCTTC. Protein: CASSYLISYNEQFF. The chain has TRBV5-4 and TRBJ2-1; D is unclear. The length of the CDR3 is 14 residues. The germline CDR1 and CDR2 sequences are SGHNT and YYREEE (reference sequence). V was trimmed by 7 bases and J by 0 bases, leaving 11 bases between them. Using reference TRBV5-4 and TRBJ2-1 for the parts outside the CDR3, the full variable domain is ETGVTQSPTHLIKTRGQQVTLRCSSQSGHNTVSWYQQALGQGPQFIFQYYREEENGRGNFPPRFSGLQFPNYSSELNVNALELDDSALYLCASSYLISYNEQFFGPGTRLTVL.

This clonotype was observed a few times. The junction shows a germline mismatch at one end, possibly a read error. The chain combines TRBV7-7 with TRBJ2-5, with 7 bases aligning to TRBD1. Germline CDR1 is SSHAT and CDR2 is FNYEAQ (reference sequence). CDR3 length equals 16 residues. The CDR3 DNA follows: TGTGCTAGCAGCTTAACGTTACAGGGGTTCCAAGAGACCCAGTACTTC. Translated: CASSLTLQGFQETQYF.

This clonotype has more than one count but fewer than ten. This chain uses TRBV7-8 with TRBJ2-1; D might be TRBD2 (6 bases). Germline V gene lookup returns CDR1 SGHVS and CDR2 FQNEAQ. V lost 5 bases to trimming and J lost 1 base, with 21 bases between them. The CDR3 has 18 amino acids. CDR3 nucleotide sequence: TGTGCCAGCAGCATGGGACTCACAACCGTTCGTTCCTACAATGAGCAGTTCTTC. It is translated as CASSMGLTTVRSYNEQFF.

The chain is built from TRBV20-1 and TRBJ2-3, with D perhaps TRBD2 (6 bases). This CDR3 has 15 residues. V was cut by 0 bases and J by 4 bases, with 14 bases left in between. Germline V lookup: CDR1 DFQATT, CDR2 SNEGSKA (reference sequence). The CDR3 is CSARDQAGLPDTQYF. The CDR3 coding sequence is TGCAGTGCTAGAGATCAAGCGGGCCTGCCAGATACGCAGTATTTT.

This rearrangement joins TRBV4-2 to TRBJ2-1, with D unclear. CDR1 and CDR2 from the germline V gene are LGHNA and YNFKEQ. Trimming took 1 base from V and 5 from J, leaving 15 bases between them. The CDR3 is 16 amino acids. The CDR3 DNA sequence: TGTGCCAGCAGCCAAGGCTTCGGACCACCTAACAATGAGCAGTTCTTC. It specifies CASSQGFGPPNNEQFF.

This clonotype was counted only a few times. The V gene is TRBV2, the J gene TRBJ1-5, with D perhaps matching TRBD1 (5 bases). V was pared by 4 bases and J by 6 bases, with 13 bases between. The CDR3 is 14 amino acids. The germline V gene encodes CDR1 SNHLY and CDR2 FYNNEI. The CDR3 DNA follows: TGTGCCAGCAGTGGTGACAGCTCCTTTCAGCCCCAGCATTTT. Residues: CASSGDSSFQPQHF.

This chain connects TRBV14 to TRBJ2-1; 9 nucleotides match TRBD2. The J segment lost 2 bases and the V segment lost 1 base, leaving 6 bases of the junction unmatched. Germline V lookup: CDR1 SGHDN, CDR2 FVKESK. The CDR3 contains 17 residues. The CDR3 sequence is CASSQVGLAAPYNEQFF. CDR3 DNA: TGTGCCAGCAGCCAAGTGGGACTAGCTGCCCCCTACAATGAGCAGTTCTTC.

The chain links TRBV28 to TRBJ2-7; D is unclear. Trimming cost V 6 bases and J 2 bases, with 11 bases left between them. The CDR3 is 13 residues long. The germline gives CDR1 MDHEN, CDR2 SYDVKM. The CDR3 DNA is TGTGCCAGCAGGCCCCTGGGGACCTACGAGCAGTACTTC. It codes for CASRPLGTYEQYF.

This clonotype was detected ten times or more. CDR3 nucleotides: TGCAGCGTTGAAGATACTCGGGCAGGGGGCCTCTACGAGCAGTACTTC. This encodes CSVEDTRAGGLYEQYF. This chain links TRBV29-1 with TRBJ2-7; 8 bases line up with TRBD1. Germline values: CDR1 SQVTM, CDR2 ANQGSEA. This CDR3 contains 16 residues. V dropped 0 bases and J dropped 3; count of bases not matched to a gene: 10.

The gene calls are TRBV21-1 and TRBJ2-3; TRBD1 is the table's D call, not checked against the DNA. TRBV21-1 is a listed pseudogene. This CDR3 spans 16 amino acids. CDR3 nucleotide sequence: TGTGCCAGCAGCAAAGAAGGGACCCGGTTGGCAGATACGCAGTATTTT. It specifies CASSKEGTRLADTQYF.

The chain uses TRBV7-9 and TRBJ2-5; 7 bases agree with TRBD1. The germline CDR1 and CDR2 sequences are SEHNR and FQNEAQ (reference sequence). This CDR3 region has 15 residues. V lost 2 bases and J lost 3; bases outside the gene matches: 6. CDR3 in amino acids: CASSLYGTEEETQYF. CDR3 nucleotides: TGTGCCAGCAGCTTATACGGGACAGAAGAAGAGACCCAGTACTTC.

V and J are TRBV10-3 and TRBJ2-7; 9 nucleotides line up with TRBD1. This CDR3 has 15 amino acids. With V trimmed by 10 bases and J by 1 base, 11 bases remained unmatched. Looked up from germline, CDR1 is ENHRY and CDR2 is SYGVKD. In DNA form, the CDR3 reads TGTGCCAATAGCAGTCCCGGGACAGGGTCCTACGAGCAGTACTTC. Protein product: CANSSPGTGSYEQYF.

The J gene is TRBJ1-2, the V gene TRBV4-1, with 8 bases that match TRBD1. With V trimmed by 8 bases and J by 5 bases, 10 bases remained unmatched. The germline V gene has CDR1 MGHRA and CDR2 YSYEKL. The CDR3 totals 14 residues. CDR3 in amino acids: CASRPAGGNYGYTF. The CDR3 DNA reads TGCGCCAGCCGACCCGCAGGGGGCAATTATGGCTACACCTTC.

This clonotype was counted a single time. The J gene is TRBJ2-1, the V gene TRBV25-1; the D is unclear. The V end was cut by 9 bases, the J end by 1 base, with 16 bases between. The germline gives CDR1 MGHDK, CDR2 SYGVNS. This CDR3 contains 15 residues. The CDR3 loop reads CASPNRPISYNEQFF. CDR3 coding DNA: TGTGCCAGTCCGAACCGCCCAATTTCCTACAATGAGCAGTTCTTC.

The chain joins TRBV10-3 to TRBJ2-5, with 8 bases that match TRBD2. The J call may be mistaken, given a closer DNA end match to TRBJ2-7. This CDR3 has 15 residues. CDR1 is ENHRY, CDR2 SYGVKD, per germline. The CDR3 here is CAIRPGGGMASEQYF. The CDR3 region has the DNA TGTGCCATCAGACCAGGCGGGGGGATGGCGAGCGAGCAGTACTTC.